Listed here are 24 T cell receptor beta chains from one sample, sequenced in a study of blood T cell repertoires in COVID-19. The assay was immunoSEQ multiplex PCR, and TCRdb's table has in-frame clones only and misses some. This sample yields around 300,000 clones, of which around 90% are seen a single time; approximately 3% belongs to the top ten. Specimen: PBMCs or T cells enriched from blood (not recorded which). These receptors were obtained from a woman in her forties or fifties who had recovered from COVID-19.

The chain couples TRBV27 to TRBJ2-5, with D maybe TRBD1 (5 bases). The CDR3 sequence is 13 residues long. Germline-derived CDR1 and CDR2 are MNHEY and SMNVEV (reference sequence). V was shortened by 3 bases and J by 4 bases, with 9 bases between the two germline ends. CDR3 amino acids: CASSFDGAETQYF. The CDR3 nucleotides read TGTGCCAGCAGTTTCGATGGGGCAGAGACCCAGTACTTC.

The chain has TRBV7-3 and TRBJ2-1; possible D gene TRBD2, 6 bases. The CDR3 length is 14 residues. With 5 bases removed from V and 7 bases from J, the gap between germline ends came to 15 bases. The germline gives CDR1 SGHTA, CDR2 FQGTGA. The CDR3 reads CASSQTIGGNEQFF. The CDR3 DNA reads as TGTGCCAGCAGCCAAACCATCGGGGGAAATGAGCAGTTCTTC. Variable domain in full (rest from reference TRBV7-3 and TRBJ2-1): GAGVSQTPSNKVTEKGKYVELRCDPISGHTALYWYRQSLGQGPEFLIYFQGTGAADDSGLPNDRFFAVRPEGSVSTLKIQRTERGDSAVYLCASSQTIGGNEQFFGPGTRLTVL.

This clone was found once. The rearrangement joins TRBV6-1 to TRBJ2-2; 13 bases match TRBD2. CDR1 is MNHNS and CDR2 is SASEGT in the germline V gene. Trimming cost V 4 bases and J 4 bases; bases outside gene matches: 9. The CDR3 contains 18 residues. The CDR3, as DNA: TGTGCCAGCAGTGGAACTTTACTAGCGGGAGGGCGCACCGGGGAGCTGTTTTTT. Protein product: CASSGTLLAGGRTGELFF.

The J gene is TRBJ1-6, the V gene TRBV30; possibly TRBD1 for D (6 bases). V was pared by 2 bases and J by 9 bases, with 17 bases between. CDR1 GTSNPN and CDR2 SVGIG come from the germline V gene (reference sequence). The CDR3 length is 15 residues. Written as DNA, the CDR3 is TGTGCCTGGAGTTATCGGGACATGAGAATTTCACCCCTCCACTTT. Translating gives CAWSYRDMRISPLHF. Full variable domain (rest looked up from reference TRBV30 and TRBJ1-6): SQTIHQWPATLVQPVGSPLSLECTVEGTSNPNLYWYRQAAGRGLQLLFYSVGIGQISSEVPQNLSASRPQDRQFILSSKKLLLSDSGFYLCAWSYRDMRISPLHFGNGTRLTVT.

The rearrangement uses TRBV29-1 and TRBJ1-2; TRBD1 agrees at 7 bases. The trim removed 3 bases at V and 1 base at J, leaving 5 bases unmatched. The CDR3 length is 14 residues. Germline assignment: CDR1 SQVTM and CDR2 ANQGSEA. The CDR3 sequence is CSVEGGTDNYGYTF. The DNA of the CDR3 is TGCAGCGTTGAGGGTGGGACAGATAACTATGGCTACACCTTC.

The gene calls are TRBV5-1 and TRBJ1-1; perhaps TRBD1 as D (6 bases). This CDR3 contains 15 residues. Germline-derived CDR1 and CDR2 are SGHRS and YFSETQ. The V end lost 3 bases, the J end lost 1 base, and 13 bases lay between the germline ends. The CDR3 loop is CASSWRGAQNTEAFF. As DNA, the CDR3 is TGCGCCAGCAGCTGGCGGGGGGCTCAGAACACTGAAGCTTTCTTT. Using reference TRBV5-1 and TRBJ1-1 for the parts outside the CDR3, the full variable domain is KAGVTQTPRYLIKTRGQQVTLSCSPISGHRSVSWYQQTPGQGLQFLFEYFSETQRNKGNFPGRFSGRQFSNSRSEMNVSTLELGDSALYLCASSWRGAQNTEAFFGQGTRLTVV.

This clone was seen just once. The CDR3 DNA reads as TGTGCCTTAAGACTAGCGGGATTAGATACGCAGTATTTT. Translating gives CALRLAGLDTQYF. The chain couples TRBV30 to TRBJ2-3; 11 bases are a match to TRBD2. The trim removed 7 bases at V and 5 bases at J, leaving 5 bases unmatched. CDR1 is GTSNPN and CDR2 is SVGIG in the germline V gene (reference sequence). The CDR3 runs to 13 residues.

CDR3 nucleotides: TGTGCCAGCAGCTTAGGGCGGGTCCCGAACACCGGGGAGCTGTTTTTT. Encoded protein: CASSLGRVPNTGELFF. The chain joins TRBV7-2 to TRBJ2-2, with D possibly matching TRBD2 (5 bases). CDR1 is SGHTA and CDR2 is FQGNSA in the germline V gene. The CDR3 has 16 amino acids. Trimming took 1 base from V and 0 from J, leaving 9 bases between them. Variable domain in full (rest from reference TRBV7-2 and TRBJ2-2): GAGVSQSPSNKVTEKGKDVELRCDPISGHTALYWYRQSLGQGLEFLIYFQGNSAPDKSGLPSDRFSAERTGGSVSTLTIQRTQQEDSAVYLCASSLGRVPNTGELFFGEGSRLTVL.

The V call is TRBV6-2 or TRBV6-3, the J call TRBJ1-2, with TRBD1 matching over 9 bases. With V trimmed by 5 bases and J by 7 bases, 8 bases remained unmatched. CDR3 length: 14 amino acids. The germline gives CDR1 MNHEY, CDR2 SVGEGT. CDR3 region: CASSPTGQGGGYTF. The CDR3 DNA reads as TGTGCCAGCAGTCCAACGGGACAGGGTGGTGGCTACACCTTC.

The chain uses TRBV1 and TRBJ2-7; the table's D gene call, TRBD2, was not cross checked with the DNA. TRBV1 is deemed a pseudogene. The CDR3 is 16 amino acids. CDR3 residues: CTSSQTRGSGSHEQYF. The CDR3, as DNA: TGCACCAGCAGCCAAACTAGGGGTAGCGGGAGCCACGAGCAGTACTTC.

The genes are TRBV28 and TRBJ2-4, with 11 bases aligning to TRBD2. V lost 4 bases to trimming and J lost 6 bases; unmatched junction nucleotides: 8. Germline assignment: CDR1 MDHEN and CDR2 SYDVKM. This CDR3 spans 16 amino acids. CDR3 amino acids: CASSSYRLAGGNIQYF. CDR3 DNA sequence: TGTGCCAGCAGTTCCTATAGGCTAGCGGGAGGAAACATTCAGTACTTC.

The V gene is TRBV27, the J gene TRBJ1-2; TRBD1 matches at 7 bases. Germline CDR1 MNHEY, CDR2 SMNVEV (reference sequence). The CDR3 is 13 amino acids. V gave up 4 bases and J gave up 3 bases; unmatched junction bases: 2. The chain's CDR3 is CASSSGQYYGYTF. The CDR3 DNA reads TGTGCCAGCAGTTCGGGACAGTACTATGGCTACACCTTC.

The chain couples TRBV24-1 to TRBJ2-1; the match to TRBD2 covers 7 bases. The length of the CDR3 is 16 residues. The junction had 7 bases not matched to a gene; V was cut back by 4 bases and J by 2 bases. Germline lookup yields CDR1 KGHDR and CDR2 SFDVKD. CDR3 region: CATSDQSGAPYNEQFF. DNA of the CDR3: TGTGCCACCAGTGACCAAAGCGGGGCCCCCTACAATGAGCAGTTCTTC.

The rearrangement uses TRBV6-5 and TRBJ2-7, with D possibly being TRBD1 (6 bases). The CDR3 sequence is 11 residues long. Trimming shortened V by 4 bases and J by 8 bases, and 9 bases separated the two germline ends. The V gene's germline CDR1 is MNHEY and CDR2 SVGAGI. The CDR3 reads CASSLQGKQYF. Here the CDR3 DNA reads TGTGCCAGCAGTTTGCAGGGGAAGCAGTACTTC.

J is TRBJ2-6 and V is TRBV30, with D maybe TRBD1 (6 bases). Trimming removed 0 bases from V and 2 bases from J, with 8 bases in between. In germline, CDR1 is GTSNPN, CDR2 SVGIG (reference sequence). The CDR3 length is 15 residues. The CDR3 reads CAWSVKGAGANVLTF. The CDR3 DNA reads as TGTGCCTGGAGTGTGAAGGGGGCTGGGGCCAACGTCCTGACTTTC.

The DNA of the CDR3 is TGTGCCAGCAGCCTTGATAGCGGGATCTACAATGAGCAGTTCTTC. Translation: CASSLDSGIYNEQFF. This chain links TRBV7-2 with TRBJ2-1; TRBD2 agrees at 8 bases. V lost 5 bases and J lost 3; bases outside the gene matches: 6. Germline assignment: CDR1 SGHTA and CDR2 FQGNSA. The CDR3 sequence is 15 residues long.

CDR3 sequence reads: CSVGTSGTYNEQFF. As DNA, the CDR3 is TGCAGCGTGGGGACTAGCGGGACTTACAATGAGCAGTTCTTC. The chain joins TRBV29-1 to TRBJ2-1; 13 bases are a match to TRBD2. V was pared by 6 bases and J by 4 bases, with 3 bases of the junction left unmatched. The CDR3 has 14 residues. Germline assignment: CDR1 SQVTM and CDR2 ANQGSEA.

CDR3 sequence: CASSSGQTYEKLFF. In nucleotides, the CDR3 is TGTGCCAGCAGTTCGGGACAGACTTATGAAAAACTGTTTTTT. V is TRBV28 and J is TRBJ1-4, with 7 bases aligning to TRBD1. Trimming cost V 4 bases and J 6 bases; bases outside gene matches: 5. The length of the CDR3 is 14 residues. Germline CDR1 and CDR2: MDHEN and SYDVKM.

The chain combines TRBV4-1 with TRBJ2-5; D may be TRBD2 (6 bases). Germline loops: CDR1 MGHRA, CDR2 YSYEKL. V was shortened by 8 bases and J by 5 bases, with 15 bases between the two germline ends. The CDR3 covers 13 residues. The CDR3 region has the DNA TGCGCCAGCGGGTTGGGACTCTTGGAGACCCAGTACTTC. Translated, it gives CASGLGLLETQYF.

A few counts support this clone. V usage is TRBV3-1 (or the pseudogene TRBV3-2) and J usage is TRBJ1-2; 8 nucleotides agree with TRBD1. Trimming cost V 3 bases and J 5 bases; bases outside gene matches: 8. CDR3 size: 15 residues. Germline V CDR1 and CDR2: LGHDT, YNNKEL (reference sequence). The CDR3 loop reads CASSHWDRSNYGYTF. CDR3 DNA sequence: TGTGCCAGCAGCCATTGGGACAGGAGCAATTATGGCTACACCTTC.

This chain connects TRBV11-3 to TRBJ2-3; no reliable D call. The CDR3 spans 14 residues. V shed 5 bases and J shed 2 bases, with 11 bases lying between them. The germline V gene has CDR1 SGHNT and CDR2 YENEEA. This CDR3 reads CASSQGGYTDTQYF. Written as DNA, the CDR3 is TGTGCCAGCAGCCAAGGCGGTTACACAGATACGCAGTATTTT.

This chain connects TRBV20-1 to TRBJ1-1; 7 bases are a match to TRBD1. CDR3 length equals 17 residues. Germline CDR1 DFQATT, CDR2 SNEGSKA (reference sequence). The trim removed 3 bases at V and 5 bases at J, leaving 18 bases unmatched. The CDR3 DNA reads as TGCAGTGCTAGTTCGATTCCGGGACAGATGGGACGGACTGAAGCTTTCTTT. This encodes CSASSIPGQMGRTEAFF.

V gene TRBV29-1 combines with J gene TRBJ1-2, with TRBD1 matching over 9 bases. Losses at the gene ends were 6 bases for V and 4 bases for J; bases not matched to a gene: 6. The length of the CDR3 is 13 residues. From germline, CDR1 is SQVTM and CDR2 ANQGSEA. The CDR3 is CSVSGQGPYGYTF. CDR3 sequence (DNA): TGCAGCGTCTCGGGACAGGGCCCCTATGGCTACACCTTC.

The V call is TRBV18, the J call TRBJ1-1; TRBD1 matches 7 bases. Trimming at V came to 2 bases and at J to 5 bases, leaving 8 bases not matched to a gene. Germline V gene lookup returns CDR1 KGHSH and CDR2 LQKENI. The CDR3 totals 15 residues. CDR3 coding DNA: TGTGCCAGCTCACCAGATGCAGGGGGAAAAACTGAAGCTTTCTTT. Its translation is CASSPDAGGKTEAFF. Filled out from reference TRBV18 and TRBJ1-1, the complete variable domain reads NAGVMQNPRHLVRRRGQEARLRCSPMKGHSHVYWYRQLPEEGLKFMVYLQKENIIDESGMPKERFSAEFPKEGPSILRIQQVVRGDSAAYFCASSPDAGGKTEAFFGQGTRLTVV.